The present T cell receptor (beta chain) was sequenced within a study of T cell repertoires in cytomegalovirus infection. The wider study: CMV epitopes used comprised recently identified HLA-C-restricted ones and well-studied HLA-B-restricted ones. It was the public TCR beta signatures that indicated both CMV infection and matching HLA type.

Study results and caveats: Based on cumulative public TCR beta family frequency, carriers of CMV plus the relevant HLA were identified.

For this clonotype: Its matching antigen is unknown.

Germline V gives CDR1 LNHDA, CDR2 SQIVND (reference sequence). V shed 7 bases and J 6 bases; nucleotides not matched to a gene: 7. CDR3 length: 13 amino acids. TCRdb re-derived calls from the reads in MiXCR, one entry per CDR3 protein. The profile shows about 570,000 distinct CDR3 sequences, 35% to 50% of them singletons. Sequencing used cultured PBMCs, obtained from culture after CMV antigen stimulation. The rearrangement links TRBV19 to TRBJ2-3; 7 bases are a match to TRBD2. This clonotype was sampled from a human donor in good health (CMV status not recorded). Some clones in this sample may be carry-over from other donors' samples. The DNA for the CDR3 is TGTGCCAGTACCCCGCCGCGGGAGGATACGCAGTATTTT. Amino acid sequence: CASTPPREDTQYF. Complete variable domain (other parts from reference TRBV19 and TRBJ2-3): DGGITQSPKYLFRKEGQNVTLSCEQNLNHDAMYWYRQDPGQGLRLIYYSQIVNDFQKGDIAEGYSVSREKKESFPLTVTSAQKNPTAFYLCASTPPREDTQYFGPGTRLTVL.